Listed below are T cell receptor beta chains from one sample, sequenced in a study of shared clonotypes between healthy human individuals. Generated by immunoSEQ multiplex PCR, the TCRdb table keeps only in-frame clones and is missing some. The sample shows some 1,100,000 clones, about 84% of them seen only once. Sequencing was carried out using memory CD4+ T cells from PBMCs. The receptors shown here come from a man younger than 35 in good health. Some clones in this sample may be carry-over from other donors' samples. CDR3s include the opening cysteine and the closing phenylalanine or tryptophan. D genes are given only for firm matches. Not all rows give a size; the values are once, few, many and, for expanded clones, a class.

>TRBJ1-4|.|13|TRBV6-6|.
CASSYRPDEKLFF
TGTGCCAGCAGTTACAGGCCTGATGAAAAACTGTTTTTT
>TRBJ2-7|.|13|TRBV9|.
CASSTSTGGEQYF
TGTGCCAGCAGCACCTCGACTGGTGGCGAGCAGTACTTC
>TRBJ1-5|.|14|TRBV2|.
CASSETVSNQPQHF
TGTGCCAGCAGTGAGACAGTTAGCAATCAGCCCCAGCATTTT
>TRBJ1-5|medium-sized|10|TRBV19|.
CAPSNQPQHF
TGTGCCCCCAGCAATCAGCCCCAGCATTTT
>TRBJ1-4|few|15|TRBV4-2|.
CASSPQTGDNEKLFF
TGTGCCAGCAGCCCCCAAACAGGCGATAATGAAAAACTGTTTTTT
>TRBJ2-7|.|14|TRBV2|.
CASLRDVLSYEQYF
TGTGCCAGTTTGCGGGACGTACTTTCCTACGAGCAGTACTTC
>TRBJ2-1|once|14|TRBV6-4|.
CASSDGPFDNEQFF
TGTGCCAGCAGTGACGGCCCGTTCGACAATGAGCAGTTCTTC
>TRBJ1-3|many|14|TRBV2|.
CASRPGKSGNTIYF
TGTGCCAGCAGACCCGGGAAATCTGGAAACACCATATATTTT
>TRBJ1-1|.|14|TRBV5-6|TRBD1
CATVRGQENTEAFF
TGTGCCACCGTTAGGGGACAGGAGAACACTGAAGCTTTCTTT
>TRBJ2-2|.|14|TRBV6-1|.
CASYPGGPSGELFF
TGTGCCAGTTATCCCGGGGGTCCTAGCGGGGAGCTGTTTTTT
>TRBJ1-2|.|15|TRBV30|.
CAWLVPAHGGYGYTF
TGTGCCTGGCTTGTACCGGCCCACGGGGGGTATGGCTACACCTTC
>TRBJ2-5|.|15|TRBV11-3|TRBD2
CASSLQAGGAETQYF
TGTGCCAGCAGCCTCCAAGCGGGAGGGGCAGAGACCCAGTACTTC
>TRBJ2-2|.|14|TRBV28|TRBD2
CASRSSGSAGELFF
TGTGCCAGCAGATCTAGCGGGAGTGCCGGGGAGCTGTTTTTT
>TRBJ2-7|.|16|TRBV10-3|TRBD2
CAISEWLAGELREQYF
TGTGCCATCAGTGAGTGGCTAGCGGGAGAACTACGCGAGCAGTACTTC
>TRBJ1-1|few|12|TRBV30|.
CAWHAGNTEAFF
TGTGCCTGGCACGCAGGAAACACTGAAGCTTTCTTT
>TRBJ1-1|many|14|TRBV16|TRBD1
CASSLTGGYTEAFF
TGTGCCAGCAGTCTGACAGGGGGTTACACTGAAGCTTTCTTT
>TRBJ2-2|.|14|TRBV2|.
CASSVLGGTGELFF
TGTGCCAGCAGTGTCCTAGGAGGCACCGGGGAGCTGTTTTTT
>TRBJ2-7|.|15|TRBV2|.
CASSERQDGSYEQYF
TGTGCCAGCAGTGAAAGGCAGGACGGCTCCTACGAGCAGTACTTC
>TRBJ2-7|.|18|TRBV19|TRBD2
CASSTSGTSGDRRHEQYF
TGTGCCAGTAGTACGTCCGGGACTAGCGGGGATCGACGCCACGAGCAGTACTTC
>TRBJ1-2|.|13|TRBV27|.
CASSSQGRVGYTF
TGTGCCAGCAGTTCCCAGGGGCGGGTTGGCTACACCTTC
>TRBJ1-5|.|15|TRBV19|TRBD1
CASSPDRGGNQPQHF
TGTGCCAGTAGTCCCGACAGGGGGGGAAATCAGCCCCAGCATTTT
>TRBJ2-2|.|15|TRBV2|TRBD1
CASVWGTVNTGELFF
TGTGCCAGCGTCTGGGGGACAGTGAACACCGGGGAGCTGTTTTTT
>TRBJ2-2|once|16|TRBV5-4|.
CASSLTRALNTGELFF
TGTGCCAGCAGCTTGACCCGGGCCCTGAACACCGGGGAGCTGTTTTTT
>TRBJ2-3|.|18|TRBV10-3|TRBD1
CAIRAGGLGGVNTDTQYF
TGTGCCATCAGAGCAGGGGGCCTGGGCGGGGTGAACACAGATACGCAGTATTTT
>TRBJ1-1|.|14|TRBV10-2|TRBD1
CASSTRGSNTEAFF
TGCGCCAGCAGTACCAGGGGGTCGAACACTGAAGCTTTCTTT
>TRBJ2-5|.|13|TRBV27|.
CASKNQRQETQYF
TGTGCCAGCAAGAACCAGAGGCAAGAGACCCAGTACTTC
>TRBJ1-4|.|14|TRBV5-1|.
CASSLTGLHEKLFF
TGCGCCAGCAGCTTAACAGGGTTACACGAAAAACTGTTTTTT
>TRBJ2-1|.|11|TRBV10-3|.
CAISSLDEQFF
TGTGCCATCTCTTCCCTTGATGAGCAGTTCTTC
>TRBJ1-2|.|16|TRBV28|.
CASRTMLGPNTYGYTF
TGTGCCAGCAGAACCATGCTGGGTCCTAATACCTATGGCTACACCTTC
>TRBJ1-3|.|15|TRBV4-3|.
CASSQDRTEGNTIYF
TGCGCCAGCAGCCAAGATCGAACCGAAGGAAACACCATATATTTT
>TRBJ1-2|once|15|TRBV2|TRBD1
CASSEGDRVAYGYTF
TGTGCCAGCAGTGAGGGTGACAGGGTCGCCTATGGCTACACCTTC
>TRBJ2-7|few|13|TRBV7-9|TRBD1
CASSAQGAGEQYF
TGTGCCAGCAGCGCCCAGGGGGCGGGCGAGCAGTACTTC
>TRBJ1-1|few|13|TRBV10-3|.
CAINSDGYTEAFF
TGTGCCATCAATTCGGACGGGTACACTGAAGCTTTCTTT
>TRBJ1-5|.|16|TRBV28|.
CASSLGDTSNNQPQHF
TGTGCCAGCAGTTTAGGGGACACCTCTAACAATCAGCCCCAGCATTTT
>TRBJ2-6|.|17|TRBV28|TRBD2
CASSLQGGGSGANVLTF
TGTGCCAGCAGTTTACAGGGCGGGGGATCTGGGGCCAACGTCCTGACTTTC
>TRBJ2-3|.|15|TRBV5-4|.
CASSTGGLSTDTQYF
TGTGCCAGCAGCACCGGGGGACTGAGCACAGATACGCAGTATTTT
>TRBJ2-7|few|15|TRBV6-6|.
CASSPRTLSSYEQYF
TGTGCCAGCAGCCCTCGGACACTGAGCTCCTACGAGCAGTACTTC
>TRBJ1-1|few|14|TRBV6-1|.
CASSRGGRGTEAFF
TGTGCCAGCAGCAGAGGGGGAAGGGGCACTGAAGCTTTCTTT
>TRBJ1-1|.|13|TRBV7-8|.
CASSLEGHQPAFF
TGTGCCAGCAGCTTAGAGGGACACCAACCAGCTTTCTTT
>TRBJ1-4|.|14|TRBV5-1|.
CASSLSSDNEKLFF
TGCGCCAGCAGCTTGAGTAGTGATAATGAAAAACTGTTTTTT
>TRBJ1-3|.|13|TRBV10-3|.
CAISESIQAIGYF
TGTGCCATCAGTGAGTCGATACAGGCCATAGGATATTTT
>TRBJ1-2|.|15|TRBV19|.
CASSIGITGIYGYTF
TGTGCCAGTAGTATTGGGATTACAGGAATCTATGGCTACACCTTC
>TRBJ2-3|.|15|TRBV7-3|.
CASSSQGTLTDTQYF
TGTGCCAGCAGCTCCCAGGGAACACTCACAGATACGCAGTATTTT
>TRBJ2-7|once|15|TRBV5-5|TRBD2
CASSGLAGVGYEQYF
TGTGCCAGCAGCGGGCTGGCGGGAGTAGGCTACGAGCAGTACTTC
>TRBJ2-1|few|16|TRBV27|TRBD2
CASSLKGGRAYNEQFF
TGTGCCAGCAGTTTAAAAGGCGGGAGGGCCTACAATGAGCAGTTCTTC
>TRBJ2-5|.|16|TRBV7-3|TRBD2
CASSSGLLAGAETQYF
TGTGCCAGCAGCTCAGGCTTACTAGCGGGAGCGGAGACCCAGTACTTC
>TRBJ2-3|once|14|TRBV5-6|TRBD2
CASSFFGRADTQYF
TGTGCCAGCAGCTTTTTTGGGAGGGCAGATACGCAGTATTTT